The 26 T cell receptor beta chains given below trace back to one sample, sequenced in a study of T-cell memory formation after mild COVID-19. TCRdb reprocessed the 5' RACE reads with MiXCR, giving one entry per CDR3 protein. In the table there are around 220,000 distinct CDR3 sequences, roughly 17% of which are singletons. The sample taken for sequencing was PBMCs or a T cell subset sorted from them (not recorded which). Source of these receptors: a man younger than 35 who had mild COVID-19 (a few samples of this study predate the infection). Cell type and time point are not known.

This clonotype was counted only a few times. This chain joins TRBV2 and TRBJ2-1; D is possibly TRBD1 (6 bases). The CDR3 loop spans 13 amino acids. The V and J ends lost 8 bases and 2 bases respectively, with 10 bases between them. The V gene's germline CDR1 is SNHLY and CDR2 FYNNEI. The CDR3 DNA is TGTGCCAGCTATGAGGGGGCCTACAATGAGCAGTTCTTC. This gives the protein CASYEGAYNEQFF.

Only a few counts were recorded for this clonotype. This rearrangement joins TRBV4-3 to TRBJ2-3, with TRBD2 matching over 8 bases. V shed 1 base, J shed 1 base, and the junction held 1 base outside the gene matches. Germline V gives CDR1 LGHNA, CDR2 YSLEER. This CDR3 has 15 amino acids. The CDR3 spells CASSQGAGGTDTQYF. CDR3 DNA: TGCGCCAGCAGCCAAGGAGCGGGGGGCACAGATACGCAGTATTTT.

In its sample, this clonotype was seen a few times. In DNA, the CDR3 is TGTGCCAGCTCACCCAAACAGGGGCCAAACTATGGCTACACCTTC. It encodes CASSPKQGPNYGYTF. The V and J genes are TRBV18 and TRBJ1-2, with 7 positions matching TRBD1. Trimming cost V 3 bases and J 2 bases; bases outside gene matches: 6. Germline-derived CDR1 and CDR2 are KGHSH and LQKENI. This CDR3 has 15 residues.

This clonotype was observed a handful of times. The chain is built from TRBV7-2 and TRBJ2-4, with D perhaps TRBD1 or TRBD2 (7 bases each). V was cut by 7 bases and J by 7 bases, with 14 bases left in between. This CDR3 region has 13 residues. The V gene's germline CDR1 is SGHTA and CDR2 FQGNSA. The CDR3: CASTRQGGNIQYF. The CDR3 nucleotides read TGTGCCAGCACCCGCCAGGGGGGGAACATTCAGTACTTC.

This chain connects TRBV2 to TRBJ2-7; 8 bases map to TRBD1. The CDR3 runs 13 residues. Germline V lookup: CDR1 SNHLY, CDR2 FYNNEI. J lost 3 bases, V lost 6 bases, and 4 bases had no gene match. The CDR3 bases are TGTGCCAGCAGCGGACAGGGCCTCTACGAGCAGTACGTC. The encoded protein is CASSGQGLYEQYV.

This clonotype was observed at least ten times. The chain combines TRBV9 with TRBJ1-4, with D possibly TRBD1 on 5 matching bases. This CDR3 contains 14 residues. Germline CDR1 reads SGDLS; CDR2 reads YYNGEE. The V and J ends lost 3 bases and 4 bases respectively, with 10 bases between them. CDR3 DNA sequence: TGTGCCAGCAGCGCCTGGGACGGTAATGAAAAACTGTTTTTT. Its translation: CASSAWDGNEKLFF.

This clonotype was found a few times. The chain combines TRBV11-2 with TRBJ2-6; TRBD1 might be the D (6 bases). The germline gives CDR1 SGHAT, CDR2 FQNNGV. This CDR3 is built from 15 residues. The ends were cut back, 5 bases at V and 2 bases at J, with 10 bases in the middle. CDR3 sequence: CASSIQGAGANVLTF. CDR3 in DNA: TGTGCCAGCAGCATACAGGGAGCTGGGGCCAACGTCCTGACTTTC.

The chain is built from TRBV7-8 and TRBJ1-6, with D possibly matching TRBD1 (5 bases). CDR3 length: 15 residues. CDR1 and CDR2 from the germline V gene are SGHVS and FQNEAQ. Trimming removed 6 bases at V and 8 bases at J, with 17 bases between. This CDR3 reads CASSPVRVPYSPLHF. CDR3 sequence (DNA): TGTGCCAGCAGTCCCGTCAGGGTTCCCTATTCACCCCTCCACTTT.

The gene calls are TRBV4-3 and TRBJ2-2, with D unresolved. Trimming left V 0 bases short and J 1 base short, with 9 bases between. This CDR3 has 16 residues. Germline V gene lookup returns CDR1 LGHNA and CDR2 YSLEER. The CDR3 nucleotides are TGCGCCAGCAGCCAAGAGGTTCTAGAGAACACCGGGGAGCTGTTTTTT. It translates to CASSQEVLENTGELFF.

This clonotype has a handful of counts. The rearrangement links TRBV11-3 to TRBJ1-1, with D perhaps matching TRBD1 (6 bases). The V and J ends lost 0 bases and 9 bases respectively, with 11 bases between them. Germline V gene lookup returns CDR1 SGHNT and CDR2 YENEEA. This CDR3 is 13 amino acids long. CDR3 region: CASSLDLGQKAFF. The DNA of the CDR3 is TGTGCCAGCAGCTTAGATCTAGGACAGAAAGCTTTCTTT.

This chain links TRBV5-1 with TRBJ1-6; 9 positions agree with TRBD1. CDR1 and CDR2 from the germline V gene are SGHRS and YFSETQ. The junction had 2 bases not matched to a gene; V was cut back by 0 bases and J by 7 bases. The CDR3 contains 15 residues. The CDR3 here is CASSLAGQGNSPLHF. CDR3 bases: TGCGCCAGCAGCTTGGCGGGACAGGGAAATTCACCCCTCCACTTT.

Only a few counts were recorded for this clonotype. The CDR3 region has the DNA TGTGCCAGCAGCTCCGGCGGAGGCTACGAGCAGTACGTC. Its protein is CASSSGGGYEQYV. The chain links TRBV7-2 to TRBJ2-7; D may be TRBD2 (5 bases). CDR1 and CDR2 from the germline V gene are SGHTA and FQGNSA. The CDR3 covers 13 residues. V was pared by 4 bases and J by 3 bases, with 10 bases between.

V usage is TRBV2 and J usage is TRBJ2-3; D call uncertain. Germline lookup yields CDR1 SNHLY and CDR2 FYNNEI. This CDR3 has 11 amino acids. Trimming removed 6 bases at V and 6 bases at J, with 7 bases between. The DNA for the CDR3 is TGTGCCAGCAGCGACCTGGATACGCAGTATTTT. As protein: CASSDLDTQYF.

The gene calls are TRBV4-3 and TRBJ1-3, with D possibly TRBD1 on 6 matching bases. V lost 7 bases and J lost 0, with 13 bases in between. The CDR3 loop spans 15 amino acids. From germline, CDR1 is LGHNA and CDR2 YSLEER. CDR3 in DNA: TGCGCCAGCACCTCGGGGGACAACTCTGGAAACACCATATATTTT. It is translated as CASTSGDNSGNTIYF.

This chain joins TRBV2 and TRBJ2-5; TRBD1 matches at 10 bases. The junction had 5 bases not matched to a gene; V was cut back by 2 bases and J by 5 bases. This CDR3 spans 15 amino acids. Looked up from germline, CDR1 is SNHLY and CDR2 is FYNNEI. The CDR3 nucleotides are TGTGCCAGCAGTGAACAGGGACAGGGGATTGAGACCCAGTACTTC. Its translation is CASSEQGQGIETQYF. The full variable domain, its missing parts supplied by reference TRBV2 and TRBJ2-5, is EPEVTQTPSHQVTQMGQEVILRCVPISNHLYFYWYRQILGQKVEFLVSFYNNEISEKSEIFDDQFSVERPDGSNFTLKIRSTKLEDSAMYFCASSEQGQGIETQYFGPGTRLLVL.

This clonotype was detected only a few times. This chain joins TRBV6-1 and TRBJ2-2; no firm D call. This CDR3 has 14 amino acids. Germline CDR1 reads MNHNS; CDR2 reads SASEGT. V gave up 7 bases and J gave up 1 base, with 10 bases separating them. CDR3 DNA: TGTGCCAGCACACTCCACCAGAACACCGGGGAGCTGTTTTTT. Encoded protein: CASTLHQNTGELFF.

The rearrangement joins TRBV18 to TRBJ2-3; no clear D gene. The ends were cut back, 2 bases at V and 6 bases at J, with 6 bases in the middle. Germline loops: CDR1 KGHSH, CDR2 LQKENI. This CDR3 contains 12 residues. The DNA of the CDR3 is TGTGCCAGCTCACCAAGTTTCGATACGCAGTATTTT. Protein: CASSPSFDTQYF.

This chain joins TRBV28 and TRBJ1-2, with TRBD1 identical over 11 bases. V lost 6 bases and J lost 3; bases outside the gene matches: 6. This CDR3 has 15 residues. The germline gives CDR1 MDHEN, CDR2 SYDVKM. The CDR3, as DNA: TGTGCCAGCAGCACCGGACAGGGGGCCGACTATGGCTACACCTTC. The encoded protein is CASSTGQGADYGYTF.

This CDR3 is CASSSGWGNTEAFF. The CDR3 bases are TGTGCCAGCAGCTCAGGCTGGGGGAACACTGAAGCTTTCTTT. The chain recombines TRBV7-2 with TRBJ1-1; no definite D call. The CDR3 sequence is 14 residues long. Germline V gives CDR1 SGHTA, CDR2 FQGNSA. Between the trimmed V and J ends, which lost 4 bases and 1 base, there was a span of 10 bases.

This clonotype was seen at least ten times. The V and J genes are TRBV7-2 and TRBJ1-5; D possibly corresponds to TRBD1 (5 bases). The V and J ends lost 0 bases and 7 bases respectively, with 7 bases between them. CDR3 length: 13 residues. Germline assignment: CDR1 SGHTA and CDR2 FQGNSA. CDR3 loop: CASSLAGEQPQHF. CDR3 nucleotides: TGTGCCAGCAGCTTAGCGGGGGAACAGCCCCAGCATTTT.

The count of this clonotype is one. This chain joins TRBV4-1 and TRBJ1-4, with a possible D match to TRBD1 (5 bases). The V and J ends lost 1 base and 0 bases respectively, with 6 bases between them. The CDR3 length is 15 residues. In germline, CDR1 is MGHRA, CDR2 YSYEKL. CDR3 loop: CASSQAGATNEKLFF. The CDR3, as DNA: TGCGCCAGCAGCCAAGCGGGGGCAACTAATGAAAAACTGTTTTTT.

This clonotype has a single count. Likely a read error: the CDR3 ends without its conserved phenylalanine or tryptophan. In nucleotides, the CDR3 is TGCGCCAGCAGCTTAGCGGGGAACACAGATACGCAGTATATT. As protein: CASSLAGNTDTQYI. V is TRBV5-1 and J is TRBJ2-3, with 7 bases that match TRBD2. The V gene end was trimmed by 2 bases and the J gene end by 2 bases; junction bases not matched to a gene: 2. The CDR3 has 14 amino acids. Germline assignment: CDR1 SGHRS and CDR2 YFSETQ.

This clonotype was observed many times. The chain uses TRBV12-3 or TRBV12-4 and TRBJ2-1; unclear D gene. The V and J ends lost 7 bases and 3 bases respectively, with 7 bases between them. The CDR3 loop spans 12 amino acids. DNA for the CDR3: TGTGCCAGCACCCCGGACTACAATGAGCAGTTCTTC. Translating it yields CASTPDYNEQFF.

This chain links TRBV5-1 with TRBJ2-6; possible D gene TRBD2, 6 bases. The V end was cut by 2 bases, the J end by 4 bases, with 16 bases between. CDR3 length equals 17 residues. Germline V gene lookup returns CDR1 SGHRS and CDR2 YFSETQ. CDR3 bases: TGCGCCAGCAGCTTCGACCGGGACGCGGGGGGGGCCAACGTCCTGACTTTC. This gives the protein CASSFDRDAGGANVLTF.

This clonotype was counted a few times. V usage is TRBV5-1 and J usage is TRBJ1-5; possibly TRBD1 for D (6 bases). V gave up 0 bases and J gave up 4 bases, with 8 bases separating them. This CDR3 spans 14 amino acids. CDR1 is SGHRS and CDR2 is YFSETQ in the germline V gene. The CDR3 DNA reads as TGCGCCAGCAGCTTGGAGGGGGATAATCAGCCCCAGCATTTT. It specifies CASSLEGDNQPQHF.

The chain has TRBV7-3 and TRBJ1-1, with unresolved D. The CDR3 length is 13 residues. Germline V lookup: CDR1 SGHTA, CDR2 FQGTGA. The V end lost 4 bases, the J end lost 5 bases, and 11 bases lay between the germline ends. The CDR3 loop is CASSYHLRTEAFF. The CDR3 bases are TGTGCCAGCAGCTACCACCTTCGGACTGAAGCTTTCTTT.